Described below is a single T cell receptor beta chain sequence and its context. The antigen remains undetermined. The germline V gene has CDR1 WSHSY and CDR2 SAAADI. There are 14 residues in the CDR3. With V trimmed by 3 bases and J by 10 bases, 6 bases remained unmatched. 13 Jbeta primers and 60 Vbeta primers were used for the PCR. Sequencing used immunoSEQ multiplex PCR; TCRdb keeps in-frame clones, though not all of them. The sample holds about 120,000 clones, around 10% seen once. This record comes from a study of cytomegalovirus exposure and HLA in healthy donors. About the research overall: Some 85 million unique TCRs, all from HLA-typed donors, were included in an early release of the data. Study results and limitations: The authors considered a cluster of highly shared sequence variants likely to be a sequencing artifact. It was taken for granted in presence/absence analyses that sequencing depth across donors was roughly uniform. More clonal expansion characterized HLA-associated TCR beta chains than equally common others in a later analysis.

The chain is built from TRBV10-2 and TRBJ1-6, with 7 bases matching TRBD1. The TCR was taken from a man younger than 40 in good health and CMV-seronegative. Material: PBMCs. CDR3 DNA sequence: TGCGCCAGCAGTGAACAAGGGGGCGGATCACCCCTCCACTTT. It specifies CASSEQGGGSPLHF.